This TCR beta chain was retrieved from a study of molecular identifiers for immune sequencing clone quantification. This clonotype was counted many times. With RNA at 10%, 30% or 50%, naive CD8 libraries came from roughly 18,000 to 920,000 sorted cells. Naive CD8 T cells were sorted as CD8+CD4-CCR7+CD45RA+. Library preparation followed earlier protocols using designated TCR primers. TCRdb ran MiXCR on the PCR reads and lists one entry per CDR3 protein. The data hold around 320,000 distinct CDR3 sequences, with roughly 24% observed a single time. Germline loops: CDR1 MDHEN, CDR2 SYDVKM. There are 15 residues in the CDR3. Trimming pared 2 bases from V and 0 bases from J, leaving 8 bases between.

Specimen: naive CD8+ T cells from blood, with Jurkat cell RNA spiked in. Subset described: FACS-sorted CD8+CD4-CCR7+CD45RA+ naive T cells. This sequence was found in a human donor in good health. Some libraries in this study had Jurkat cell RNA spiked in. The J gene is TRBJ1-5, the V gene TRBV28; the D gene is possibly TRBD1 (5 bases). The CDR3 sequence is CASSLRDFSNQPQHF. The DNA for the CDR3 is TGTGCCAGCAGTTTACGGGACTTTAGCAATCAGCCCCAGCATTTT.